This entry lists 18 T cell receptor beta chains sequenced from one sample in a study of Graves' ophthalmopathy and Graves' hyperthyroidism. Scientists amplified the TCR beta CDR3 regions from RNA transcripts. First-round RT-PCR employed HTBI primers, with a second-round multiplex PCR after it. MiXCR was run by TCRdb on the multiplex PCR reads, yielding one entry per CDR3 protein. The sample shows over a million distinct CDR3 sequences, about two fifths of them seen only once. Material: peripheral blood or thyroid tissue (not recorded which). The receptors derive from an adult man with Graves' hyperthyroidism.

This clonotype was counted ten times or more. The V call is TRBV14, the J call TRBJ1-2; D perhaps matches TRBD1 (6 bases). Trimming stripped 6 bases from V and 11 bases from J, with 28 bases between. The CDR3 extends over 16 amino acids. Germline CDR1 SGHDN, CDR2 FVKESK. CDR3 in DNA: TGTGCCAGCAGTCTTGGCCCTTGGGGGGGCGCCGGTTTGTACACCTTC. Protein product: CASSLGPWGGAGLYTF.

The chain joins TRBV7-8 to TRBJ2-2; D is undetermined. Per germline, CDR1 SGHVS and CDR2 FQNEAQ. Trimming removed 5 bases at V and 9 bases at J, with 19 bases between. CDR3 length: 15 amino acids. The CDR3 region has the DNA TGTGCCAGCAGCCGTAAAGGGATGATTCTACGGGAGCTGTTTTTT. It is translated as CASSRKGMILRELFF.

This clonotype was picked up a small number of times. A read error may be the cause here, since a much bigger clone is one base away. V is TRBV7-3 and J is TRBJ1-2; D not resolved. Germline CDR1 is SGHTA and CDR2 is FQGTGA. The CDR3 sequence is 13 residues long. Deletions cut 6 bases from V and 4 bases from J, with 12 bases between. CDR3 residues: CASRPAGSYGYTF. The CDR3 bases are TGTGCCAGCAGACCCGCGGGAAGCTATGGCTACACCTTC. The full variable domain, its missing parts supplied by reference TRBV7-3 and TRBJ1-2, is GAGVSQTPSNKVTEKGKYVELRCDPISGHTALYWYRQSLGQGPEFLIYFQGTGAADDSGLPNDRFFAVRPEGSVSTLKIQRTERGDSAVYLCASRPAGSYGYTFGSGTRLTVV.

This clonotype was counted many times. CDR3 bases: TGCAGTGCCCTTGCCGCATCAGGGGGCGATCAGCCCCAGCATTTT. It yields the protein CSALAASGGDQPQHF. The chain combines TRBV20-1 with TRBJ1-5; TRBD1 matches at 8 bases. With 6 bases clipped from V and 5 bases from J, the junction kept 12 bases outside the gene matches. CDR3 length: 15 residues. Germline loops: CDR1 DFQATT, CDR2 SNEGSKA (reference sequence).

This clonotype was picked up a small number of times. The V gene is TRBV7-9, the J gene TRBJ1-2, with D possibly TRBD1 on 5 matching bases. This CDR3 region has 14 residues. CDR1 and CDR2 from the germline V gene are SEHNR and FQNEAQ (reference sequence). V gave up 6 bases and J gave up 6 bases, with 17 bases separating them. As DNA, the CDR3 is TGTGCCAGCAGGCGCTATGGGGGGGATAATGGCTACACCTTC. It is translated as CASRRYGGDNGYTF.

In DNA, the CDR3 is TGTGCCAGCAGCATAGGACTGGGGCTACCACAAGAGACCCAGTACTTC. This translates into CASSIGLGLPQETQYF. The gene calls are TRBV7-9 and TRBJ2-5, with D perhaps TRBD1 or TRBD2 (5 bases each). The germline V and J ends were trimmed by 5 bases and 2 bases, with 18 bases remaining between them. Germline assignment: CDR1 SEHNR and CDR2 FQNEAQ (reference sequence). The CDR3 consists of 16 residues.

At least ten counts were recorded for this clonotype. The chain is built from TRBV20-1 and TRBJ1-3; D is ambiguous. CDR1 DFQATT and CDR2 SNEGSKA come from the germline V gene (reference sequence). V dropped 5 bases and J dropped 2 bases, with 19 bases sitting between them. This CDR3 has 16 amino acids. In DNA, the CDR3 is TGCAGTGCTCTCCCTGAGCCCTGGTCGGCTGGAAACACCATATATTTT. Encoded protein: CSALPEPWSAGNTIYF.

In this sample, this clonotype turned up many times. The rearrangement joins TRBV7-2 to TRBJ1-2; 10 bases match TRBD1. The V and J ends lost 4 bases and 6 bases, in that order; junction bases with no gene match: 8. The CDR3 spans 15 residues. Germline CDR1 SGHTA, CDR2 FQGNSA. The CDR3 bases are TGTGCCAGCAGCTACGCCCGGGACAGGGGACATGGCTACACCTTC. This encodes CASSYARDRGHGYTF.

The chain recombines TRBV12-3 or TRBV12-4 with TRBJ2-7; 10 nucleotides align to TRBD2. V was pared by 3 bases and J by 7 bases, with 9 bases of the junction left unmatched. The CDR3 is 15 amino acids. The DNA for the CDR3 is TGTGCCAGCAGTTTGGCTAGCGGGGGCCTCTGGGAGCAGTACTTC. Translation gives CASSLASGGLWEQYF.

The chain has TRBV19 and TRBJ1-5, with 10 bases that match TRBD1. CDR1 LNHDA and CDR2 SQIVND come from the germline V gene (reference sequence). V lost 5 bases to trimming and J lost 5 bases; unmatched junction nucleotides: 9. The CDR3 sequence is 16 residues long. The CDR3 nucleotides are TGTGCCAGTAGTGCACCGGGACAGGGGTTCGATCAGCCCCAGCATTTT. Translated: CASSAPGQGFDQPQHF.

The table lists this clonotype with many counts. This sequence joins TRBV11-2 and TRBJ2-5; 10 nucleotides match TRBD2. Unmatched junction bases numbered 13, after V lost 8 bases and J lost 4 bases. Germline CDR1 reads SGHAT; CDR2 reads FQNNGV. The CDR3 extends over 16 amino acids. CDR3 protein: CASAKLAGPWPETQYF. The DNA of the CDR3 is TGTGCCAGCGCCAAACTAGCGGGGCCCTGGCCAGAGACCCAGTACTTC.

For this clonotype: A clone one base away is much larger, so this may be a read error. This chain joins TRBV20-1 and TRBJ2-5; D might be TRBD1 (7 bases). CDR3 size: 13 residues. CDR1 and CDR2 (germline): DFQATT, SNEGSKA (reference sequence). V lost 4 bases, J lost 1 base, and 10 bases lay in between. The CDR3 DNA reads as TGCAGTGCTACGCAGGGGGGCCAAGAGACCCAGTACTTC. Residues: CSATQGGQETQYF.

This chain joins TRBV15 and TRBJ1-5; the D is unclear. V lost 1 base to trimming and J lost 7 bases, with 8 bases between them. Germline CDR1 and CDR2: LNHNV and YYDKDF (reference sequence). The CDR3 runs to 13 residues. The CDR3: CATSRASWQPQHF. The DNA for the CDR3 is TGTGCCACCAGCAGAGCTTCGTGGCAGCCCCAGCATTTT.

On this clonotype: Given a much more abundant clone one base away, this may be a read error. V usage is TRBV20-1 and J usage is TRBJ1-1, with 7 bases identical to TRBD1. Germline loops: CDR1 DFQATT, CDR2 SNEGSKA (reference sequence). The CDR3 has 13 amino acids. DNA of the CDR3: TGCGGTGCTAGTATCGGAGGGGGCTATCGGGCTTTCTTT. This sequence encodes CGASIGGGYRAFF.

The rearrangement links TRBV20-1 to TRBJ1-1; the D is unclear. The CDR3 runs to 13 residues. The V gene lost 3 bases and the J gene lost 2 bases, with 10 bases spanning the gap. CDR1 DFQATT and CDR2 SNEGSKA come from the germline V gene (reference sequence). For the CDR3, the DNA is TGCAGTGCTAGTTTCATGGATAACACTGAAGCTTTCTTT. Its translation is CSASFMDNTEAFF.

This rearrangement joins TRBV7-2 to TRBJ1-2, with 10 bases matching TRBD1. The germline CDR1 and CDR2 sequences are SGHTA and FQGNSA. Trimming took 10 bases from V and 9 from J; bases not matched to a gene: 11. This CDR3 region has 13 residues. The DNA of the CDR3 is TGTGCCACCCGGGACAGGGGCTTTTCTAGCTACACCTTC. It codes for CATRDRGFSSYTF.

Note on this clonotype: A much larger clone sits a single nucleotide away, making a read error possible. The CDR3 DNA reads as TGTGCCAGCAGCCCCCGGGACAGGGGCATGAACACTGAAGCTTCCTTT. Translated, it gives CASSPRDRGMNTEASF. This chain connects TRBV7-2 to TRBJ1-1, with TRBD1 matching 10 bases. The CDR3 loop spans 16 amino acids. Germline CDR1 reads SGHTA; CDR2 reads FQGNSA.

The CDR3 protein is CASRQGVTDTQYF. The CDR3 DNA sequence: TGTGCCAGCAGACAGGGGGTCACAGATACGCAGTATTTT. The gene calls are TRBV7-9 and TRBJ2-3, with 8 bases identical to TRBD1. The CDR3 runs to 13 residues. With V trimmed by 6 bases and J by 2 bases, 1 base remained unmatched. Germline loops: CDR1 SEHNR, CDR2 FQNEAQ (reference sequence).